One and the same sample provided the 10 T cell receptor beta chains below, sequenced in a study of OX40 agonist ivuxolimab in advanced cancers. TCRdb's table, derived via immunoSEQ multiplex PCR, lists solely in-frame clones and lacks some. The table lists 65,000 to 90,000 clones, just over 85% of them singletons, with about 0.72% in the top ten. The specimen comprised CD4+ or CD8+ T cells sorted from blood, sampled in a trial of the OX40 agonist ivuxolimab. These receptors were obtained from an adult with an advanced solid tumor such as melanoma, head and neck, liver or kidney cancer.

The chain carries TRBV9 and TRBJ2-5; 9 nucleotides align to TRBD2. Germline CDR1 and CDR2: SGDLS and YYNGEE. The CDR3 spans 16 residues. V trimming: 0 bases; J trimming: 4 bases; junction bases outside the gene matches: 7. The CDR3 DNA follows: TGTGCCAGCAGCGTAGGGGTAGCGGGAGCGAGAGAGACCCAGTACTTC. This translates into CASSVGVAGARETQYF.

This sequence joins TRBV19 and TRBJ2-1, with 7 nucleotides matching TRBD1. CDR3 size: 19 residues. Germline V lookup: CDR1 LNHDA, CDR2 SQIVND (reference sequence). V gave up 3 bases and J gave up 5 bases; unmatched junction bases: 19. The chain's CDR3 is CASSMSVSVPGQTNNEQFF. DNA of the CDR3: TGTGCCAGTAGTATGTCCGTTTCAGTCCCGGGACAGACGAACAATGAGCAGTTCTTC.

The V and J genes are TRBV2 and TRBJ1-5; D is perhaps TRBD1 (6 bases). Between the trimmed V and J ends, which lost 2 bases and 3 bases, there was a span of 11 bases. Germline assignment: CDR1 SNHLY and CDR2 FYNNEI. The CDR3 consists of 15 residues. This CDR3 is CASSEQGTNNQPQHF. The CDR3 nucleotides are TGTGCCAGCAGTGAACAGGGGACAAACAATCAGCCCCAGCATTTT.

This clone came up once. J is TRBJ1-4 and V is TRBV6-6, with no clear D. Germline-derived CDR1 and CDR2 are MNHNY and SVGAGI (reference sequence). V gave up 5 bases and J gave up 0 bases, with 7 bases separating them. The CDR3 spans 14 residues. This chain's CDR3 is CASSPFATNEKLFF. The DNA of the CDR3 is TGTGCCAGCAGTCCCTTCGCAACTAATGAAAAACTGTTTTTT.

Only a few counts were recorded for this clone. The rearrangement uses TRBV10-1 and TRBJ2-7; 7 bases agree with TRBD2. Germline lookup yields CDR1 WNHNN and CDR2 SYGVQD (reference sequence). With V trimmed by 7 bases and J by 2 bases, 11 bases remained unmatched. This CDR3 contains 15 residues. This CDR3 is CASTSLASNTYEQYF. The CDR3 DNA reads TGCGCCAGCACCTCACTAGCGTCGAACACCTACGAGCAGTACTTC.

The chain carries TRBV5-6 and TRBJ2-3; D ambiguous. The CDR3 consists of 13 residues. V lost 7 bases and J lost 5, with 14 bases in between. Germline assignment: CDR1 SGHDT and CDR2 YYEEEE. Here the CDR3 reads CASRRGFGDTQYF. CDR3 DNA: TGTGCCAGCCGGCGAGGCTTTGGAGATACGCAGTATTTT.

Regarding this clone: One junction end disagrees with the germline gene, perhaps due to a read error. The chain carries TRBV7-2 and TRBJ2-3; 9 bases are a match to TRBD2. The V gene's germline CDR1 is SGHTA and CDR2 FQGNSA. The CDR3 runs 14 residues. Here the CDR3 reads CASSLGGSGRTLLF. The CDR3 nucleotides are TGTGCCAGCAGCTTAGGGGGGAGCGGGAGGACCCTTCTTTTT. Combining the CDR3 with reference TRBV7-2 and TRBJ2-3 gives the whole variable domain GAGVSQSPSNKVTEKGKDVELRCDPISGHTALYWYRQSLGQGLEFLIYFQGNSAPDKSGLPSDRFSAERTGGSVSTLTIQRTQQEDSAVYLCASSLGGSGRTLLFGPGTRLTVL.

The V call is TRBV4-3, the J call TRBJ2-7, with TRBD1 identical over 8 bases. CDR1 LGHNA and CDR2 YSLEER come from the germline V gene. The CDR3 consists of 17 residues. V shed 0 bases and J 4 bases; nucleotides not matched to a gene: 11. The CDR3 is CASSQEEFQGANYEQYF. The CDR3 nucleotides are TGCGCCAGCAGCCAAGAGGAGTTCCAGGGGGCGAATTACGAGCAGTACTTC.

Regarding this clone: One end of the junction fails to match germline, which may point to a read error. The J gene is TRBJ1-2, the V gene TRBV20-1; perhaps TRBD1 as D (5 bases). Germline V lookup: CDR1 DFQATT, CDR2 SNEGSKA (reference sequence). This CDR3 is 11 amino acids long. The CDR3: CSARPNHPDIF. The DNA of the CDR3 is TGCAGTGCTAGACCTAACCACCCGGACATCTTC.

The chain joins TRBV9 to TRBJ2-3; 11 bases are shared with TRBD2. In germline, CDR1 is SGDLS, CDR2 YYNGEE. The V segment lost 4 bases and the J segment 2 bases; nucleotides outside the gene matches: 12. This CDR3 region has 18 residues. CDR3 nucleotide sequence: TGTGCCAGCAGCTCGAGCCCCAGACTAGCGGGAAACACAGATACGCAGTATTTT. Its protein is CASSSSPRLAGNTDTQYF.